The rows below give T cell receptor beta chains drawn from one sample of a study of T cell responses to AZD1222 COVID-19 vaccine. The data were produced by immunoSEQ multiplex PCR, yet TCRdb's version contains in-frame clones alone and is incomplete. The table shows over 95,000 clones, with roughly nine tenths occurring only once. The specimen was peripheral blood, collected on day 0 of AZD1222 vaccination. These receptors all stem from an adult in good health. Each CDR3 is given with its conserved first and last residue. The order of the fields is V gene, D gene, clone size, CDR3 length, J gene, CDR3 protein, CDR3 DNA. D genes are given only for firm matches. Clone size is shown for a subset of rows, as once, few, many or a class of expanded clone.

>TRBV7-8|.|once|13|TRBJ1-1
CASRSRGGTEAFF
TGTGCCAGCAGAAGCAGAGGGGGCACTGAAGCTTTCTTT
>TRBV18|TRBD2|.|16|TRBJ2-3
CASSPTPSGVTDTQYF
TGTGCCAGCTCACCAACCCCTAGCGGGGTAACAGATACGCAGTATTTT
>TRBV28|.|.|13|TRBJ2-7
CASRDSPDYEQYF
TGTGCCAGCAGGGACAGCCCCGACTACGAGCAGTACTTC
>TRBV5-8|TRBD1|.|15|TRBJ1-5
CASSSGTARYQPQHF
TGTGCCAGCAGCAGCGGGACAGCGCGTTATCAGCCCCAGCATTTT
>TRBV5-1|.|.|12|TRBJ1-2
CASSQGREGYTF
TGCGCCAGCAGCCAGGGACGGGAAGGCTACACCTTC
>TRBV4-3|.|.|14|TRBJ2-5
CASSRAGTSETQYF
TGCGCCAGCAGCCGAGCCGGGACTTCTGAGACCCAGTACTTC
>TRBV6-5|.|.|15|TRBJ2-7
CASRSDLLHSYEQYF
TGTGCCAGCAGGTCAGATTTACTCCACTCCTACGAGCAGTACTTC
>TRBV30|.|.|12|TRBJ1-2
CAWSVLAAGYTF
TGTGCCTGGAGTGTACTGGCAGCTGGCTACACCTTC
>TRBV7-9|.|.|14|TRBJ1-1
CASSSTRVPAEAFF
TGTGCCAGCAGCTCCACCAGGGTCCCTGCTGAAGCTTTCTTT
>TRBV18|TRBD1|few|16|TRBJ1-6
CASSLLQGARGSPLHF
TGTGCCAGCTCACTCTTACAGGGGGCGCGAGGTTCACCCCTCCACTTT
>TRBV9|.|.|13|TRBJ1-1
CASSVLSNTEAFF
TGTGCCAGCAGCGTACTCTCGAACACTGAAGCTTTCTTT
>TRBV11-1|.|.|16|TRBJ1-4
CASSLGPTAPNEKLFF
TGTGCCAGCAGCTTAGGGCCCACCGCGCCTAATGAAAAACTGTTTTTT
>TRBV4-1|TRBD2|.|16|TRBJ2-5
CASSQSLAGLQETQYF
TGCGCCAGCAGCCAGAGTCTAGCGGGGCTTCAAGAGACCCAGTACTTC
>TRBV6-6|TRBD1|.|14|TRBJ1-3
CASRGTGDGNTIYF
TGTGCCAGCAGGGGGACAGGGGACGGAAACACCATATATTTT
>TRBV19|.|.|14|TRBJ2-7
CASRKWGRSYEQYF
TGTGCCAGTAGGAAGTGGGGCCGCTCCTACGAGCAGTACTTC
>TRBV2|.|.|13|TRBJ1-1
CASSERTNTEAFF
TGTGCCAGCAGTGAACGGACCAACACTGAAGCTTTCTTT
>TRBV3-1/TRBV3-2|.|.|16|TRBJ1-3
CASRSEDLISGNTIYF
TGTGCCAGCAGATCCGAGGACCTGATCTCTGGAAACACCATATATTTT
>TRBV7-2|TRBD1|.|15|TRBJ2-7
CASSSQPGQGYEQYF
TGTGCCAGCAGCTCCCAACCGGGACAGGGCTACGAGCAGTACTTC
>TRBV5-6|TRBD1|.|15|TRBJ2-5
CASSQGQGHQETQYF
TGTGCCAGCAGCCAGGGACAGGGTCACCAAGAGACCCAGTACTTC
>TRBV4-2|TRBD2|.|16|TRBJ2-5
CASSQIAGGPGETQYF
TGTGCCAGCAGCCAGATAGCGGGGGGGCCGGGGGAGACCCAGTACTTC
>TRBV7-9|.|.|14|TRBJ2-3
CASSLGGITDTQYF
TGTGCCAGCAGCTTGGGCGGTATCACAGATACGCAGTATTTT
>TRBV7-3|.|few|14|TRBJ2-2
CASSLSLNTGELFF
TGTGCCAGCAGCTTATCTCTGAACACCGGGGAGCTGTTTTTT
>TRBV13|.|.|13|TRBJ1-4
CASSLGLSAKLFF
TGTGCCAGCAGCTTGGGACTTTCGGCGAAACTGTTTTTT
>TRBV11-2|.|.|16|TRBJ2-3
CASSFWPITDIDTQYF
TGTGCCAGCAGCTTCTGGCCCATCACCGATATAGATACGCAGTATTTT
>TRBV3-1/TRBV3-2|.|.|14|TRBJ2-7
CASSQRGQFFDQYF
TGTGCCAGCAGCCAGCGCGGACAGTTCTTCGATCAGTACTTC
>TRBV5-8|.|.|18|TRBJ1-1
CASSLGGRGRIYLAEAFF
TGTGCCAGCAGCTTGGGGGGCCGAGGCAGGATCTACCTGGCTGAAGCTTTCTTT
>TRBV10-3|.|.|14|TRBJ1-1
CAISESTGNTEAFF
TGTGCCATCAGTGAGTCGACGGGTAACACTGAAGCTTTCTTT
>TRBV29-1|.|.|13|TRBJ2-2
CSASGANTGELFF
TGCAGCGCATCCGGGGCTAACACCGGGGAGCTGTTTTTT
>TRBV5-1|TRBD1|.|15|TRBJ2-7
CASSLGGQGLYEQYF
TGCGCCAGCAGCTTAGGGGGACAGGGTCTCTACGAGCAGTACTTC
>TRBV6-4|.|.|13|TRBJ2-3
CASSGEGTGTQYF
TGTGCCAGCAGTGGAGAGGGCACAGGGACGCAGTATTTT
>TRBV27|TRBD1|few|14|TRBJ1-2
CATARTGPPYGYTF
TGTGCCACCGCCCGGACAGGACCGCCCTATGGCTACACCTTC
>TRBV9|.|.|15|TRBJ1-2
CASSLSGGTNYGYTF
TGTGCCAGCAGCCTCAGTGGGGGGACGAACTATGGCTACACCTTC
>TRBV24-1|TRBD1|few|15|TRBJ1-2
CATSEPGQGGYGYTF
TGTGCCACCAGTGAGCCGGGACAGGGTGGCTATGGCTACACCTTC
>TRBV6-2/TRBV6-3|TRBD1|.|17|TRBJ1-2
CASSYGTGGSGHYGYTF
TGTGCCAGCAGTTATGGGACAGGGGGCTCAGGACACTATGGCTACACCTTC
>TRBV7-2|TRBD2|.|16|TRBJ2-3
CASSLMTSGGGDTQYF
TGTGCCAGCAGCTTAATGACTAGCGGGGGGGGTGATACGCAGTATTTT
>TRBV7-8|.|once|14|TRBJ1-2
CASSKTDGYYGYTF
TGTGCCAGCAGCAAAACCGACGGATACTATGGCTACACCTTC
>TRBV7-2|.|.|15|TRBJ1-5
CASSLGQDGNQPQHF
TGTGCCAGCAGCTTAGGGCAGGATGGCAATCAGCCCCAGCATTTT
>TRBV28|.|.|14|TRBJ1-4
CASSRQPLNEKLFF
TGTGCCAGCAGCCGACAGCCCCTTAATGAAAAACTGTTTTTT